Shown below are 3 T cell receptor beta chains from a single sample sequenced in a study of beta chain features in type 1 diabetes. Study findings and constraints: There was a moderate but significant shortening of TCRB CDR3s in all four CD4+ subsets of Type 1 diabetes patients.

Sequencing targeted expressed TCRB transcripts, as all isolated RNA had been reverse transcribed. Using immunoSEQ multiplex PCR, the repertoire was profiled, and TCRdb retains in-frame clones only, with some absent. The sample includes hundreds of thousands of clones, about a tenth of them seen just once. Their recognized antigens are unknown. Sequencing was carried out using central memory CD4+ T cells from blood. These receptor sequences come from a man in his thirties or forties with type 1 diabetes.

This clone has only a few counts. The chain uses TRBV10-2 and TRBJ2-2; possible D gene TRBD1, 5 bases. The CDR3 extends over 13 amino acids. Between the trimmed V and J ends, which lost 1 base and 7 bases, there was a span of 7 bases. The germline V gene encodes CDR1 WSHSY and CDR2 SAAADI. Here the CDR3 reads CASSEFDSGELFF. DNA of the CDR3: TGCGCCAGCAGTGAGTTTGACAGCGGGGAGCTGTTTTTT.

The chain joins TRBV29-1 to TRBJ2-3; no firm D call. This CDR3 region has 12 residues. The V end was cut by 3 bases, the J end by 2 bases, with 6 bases between. CDR1 is SQVTM and CDR2 is ANQGSEA in the germline V gene. The CDR3 DNA reads TGCAGCGTTGAGAGCATCACAGATACGCAGTATTTT. Its protein product is CSVESITDTQYF.

The rearrangement uses TRBV9 and TRBJ2-3; TRBD1 matches at 8 bases. Per germline, CDR1 SGDLS and CDR2 YYNGEE. The J segment lost 0 bases and the V segment lost 4 bases, leaving 7 bases of the junction unmatched. The CDR3 is 16 amino acids. Here the CDR3 reads CASSSRQGRSTDTQYF. The DNA of the CDR3 is TGTGCCAGCAGCTCGAGACAGGGGAGAAGCACAGATACGCAGTATTTT.